This T cell receptor beta chain comes out of a study of blood T cells in healthy people across ages. Findings and caveats of the study: Naive T cell percentage and TCR beta diversity correlated strongly. TCR beta diversity per million T cells fell roughly linearly with age. Diversity figures based on one million T cells were deemed too low.

The ends lost 6 bases at V and 3 bases at J; junction bases unmatched: 9. This CDR3 contains 15 residues. Germline CDR1 is LGHNT and CDR2 is FRNRAP. Comment on this clonotype: The target antigen is unknown.

A J-beta primer mix and a sample-barcoded 5' primer were used in a second PCR of about 7 to 11 cycles. A template-switch adaptor with 12 random nucleotides tagged each cDNA molecule. One entry per CDR3 protein results from TCRdb running MiXCR on the 5' RACE reads. The table has 700,000 or so distinct CDR3 sequences, about 20% seen once; the top ten hold about 20%. The receptor's source is a man in his 70s in good health. The chain couples TRBV12-5 to TRBJ2-5; 8 bases agree with TRBD1. Sequencing was carried out using blood. The CDR3 loop reads CASGGGQALKETQYF. The CDR3 region has the DNA TGTGCTAGTGGCGGGGGACAGGCCCTAAAAGAGACCCAGTACTTC. Filled out from reference TRBV12-5 and TRBJ2-5, the complete variable domain reads DARVTQTPRHKVTEMGQEVTMRCQPILGHNTVFWYRQTMMQGLELLAYFRNRAPLDDSGMPKDRFSAEMPDATLATLKIQPSEPRDSAVYFCASGGGQALKETQYFGPGTRLLVL.